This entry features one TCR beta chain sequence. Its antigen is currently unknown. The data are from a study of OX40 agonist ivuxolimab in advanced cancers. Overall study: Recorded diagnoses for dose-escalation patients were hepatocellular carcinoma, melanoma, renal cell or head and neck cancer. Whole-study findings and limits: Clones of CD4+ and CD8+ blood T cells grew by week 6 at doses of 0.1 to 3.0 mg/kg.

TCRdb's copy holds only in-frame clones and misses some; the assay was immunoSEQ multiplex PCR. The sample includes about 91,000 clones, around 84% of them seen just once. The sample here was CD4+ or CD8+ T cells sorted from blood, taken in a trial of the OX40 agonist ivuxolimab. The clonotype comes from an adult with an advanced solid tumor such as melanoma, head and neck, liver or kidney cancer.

CDR3 in amino acids: CASSPDRYNSPLHF. The DNA for the CDR3 is TGTGCCAGCAGCCCCGACAGGTATAATTCACCCCTCCACTTT. The gene calls are TRBV11-2 and TRBJ1-6, with a weak D call TRBD1 (6 bases). This CDR3 has 14 amino acids. Between the trimmed V and J ends, which lost 5 bases and 4 bases, there was a span of 9 bases. Germline V gives CDR1 SGHAT, CDR2 FQNNGV.